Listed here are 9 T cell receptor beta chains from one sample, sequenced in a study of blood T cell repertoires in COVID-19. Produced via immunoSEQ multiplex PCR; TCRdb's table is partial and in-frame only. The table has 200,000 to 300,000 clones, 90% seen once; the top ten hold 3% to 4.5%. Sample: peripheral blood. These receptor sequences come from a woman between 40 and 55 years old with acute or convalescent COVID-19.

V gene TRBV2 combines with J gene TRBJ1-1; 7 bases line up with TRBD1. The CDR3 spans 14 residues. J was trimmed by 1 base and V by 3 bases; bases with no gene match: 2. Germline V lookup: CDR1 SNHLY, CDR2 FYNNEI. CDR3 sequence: CASSDQGGNTEAFF. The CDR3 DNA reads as TGTGCCAGCAGTGACCAGGGGGGGAACACTGAAGCTTTCTTT.

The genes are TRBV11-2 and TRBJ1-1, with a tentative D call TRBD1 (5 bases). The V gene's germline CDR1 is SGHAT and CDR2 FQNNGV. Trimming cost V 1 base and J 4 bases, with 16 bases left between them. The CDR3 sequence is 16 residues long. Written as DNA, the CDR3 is TGTGCCAGCAGCTTAGGAGGTAGGGGCTGGGGCACTGAAGCTTTCTTT. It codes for CASSLGGRGWGTEAFF.

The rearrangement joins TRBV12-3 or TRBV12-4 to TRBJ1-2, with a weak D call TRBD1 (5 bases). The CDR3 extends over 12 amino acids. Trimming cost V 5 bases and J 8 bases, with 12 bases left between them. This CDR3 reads CASSTGMWGYTF. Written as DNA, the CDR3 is TGTGCCAGCAGTACAGGAATGTGGGGCTACACCTTC.

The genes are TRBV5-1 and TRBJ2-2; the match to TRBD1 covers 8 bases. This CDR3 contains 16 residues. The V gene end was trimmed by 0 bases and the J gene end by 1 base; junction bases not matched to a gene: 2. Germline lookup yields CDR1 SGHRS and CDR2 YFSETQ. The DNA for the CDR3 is TGCGCCAGCAGCTTGGCGGGGACAGGGAACACCGGGGAGCTGTTTTTT. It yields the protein CASSLAGTGNTGELFF.

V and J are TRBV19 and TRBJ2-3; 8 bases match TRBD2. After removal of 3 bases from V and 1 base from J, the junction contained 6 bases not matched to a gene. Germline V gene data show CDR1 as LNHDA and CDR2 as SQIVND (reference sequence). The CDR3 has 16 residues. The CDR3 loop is CASSIRGGQGTDTQYF. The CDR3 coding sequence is TGTGCCAGTAGTATCCGCGGGGGGCAAGGCACAGATACGCAGTATTTT.

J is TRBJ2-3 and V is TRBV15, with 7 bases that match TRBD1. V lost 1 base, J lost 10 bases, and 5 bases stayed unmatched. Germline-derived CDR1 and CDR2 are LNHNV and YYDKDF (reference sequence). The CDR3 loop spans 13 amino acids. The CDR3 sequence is CATSRVQQGAQYF. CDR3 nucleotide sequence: TGTGCCACCAGCAGAGTCCAGCAGGGGGCGCAGTATTTT.

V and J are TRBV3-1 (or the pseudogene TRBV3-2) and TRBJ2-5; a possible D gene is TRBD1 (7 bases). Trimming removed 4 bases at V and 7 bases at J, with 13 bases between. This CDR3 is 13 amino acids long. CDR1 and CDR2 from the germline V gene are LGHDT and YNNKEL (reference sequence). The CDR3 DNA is TGTGCCAGCAGCCCACGACAGGGAGGGACCCAGTACTTC. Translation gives CASSPRQGGTQYF.

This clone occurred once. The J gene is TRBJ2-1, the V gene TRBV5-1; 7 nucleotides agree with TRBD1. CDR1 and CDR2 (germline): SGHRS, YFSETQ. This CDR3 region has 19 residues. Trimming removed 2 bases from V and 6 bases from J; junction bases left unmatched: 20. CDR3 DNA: TGCGCCAGCAGCTTCAGGGGGTTTTTGTTGGACATAGAGCTCAATGAGCAGTTCTTC. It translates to CASSFRGFLLDIELNEQFF.

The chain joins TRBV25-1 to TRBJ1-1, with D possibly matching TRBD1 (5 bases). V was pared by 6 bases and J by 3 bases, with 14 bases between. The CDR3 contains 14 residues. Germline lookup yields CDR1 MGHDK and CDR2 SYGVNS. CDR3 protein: CASRASGAHTEAFF. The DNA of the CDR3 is TGTGCCAGCAGGGCCAGTGGGGCTCACACTGAAGCTTTCTTT.